The T cell receptor (beta chain) under discussion was sequenced for a study of cytomegalovirus exposure and HLA in healthy donors (dated 2017 in TCRdb). For the study in its entirety: An earlier analysis of roughly 630 of the donors reported roughly 300 Gb of sequence data and about 100 million unique TCR beta sequences from about 179 million T cells. The study aimed to test whether signatures of past pathogen exposure could be identified by cataloging public T cell receptors. Along with the approximately 600-subject first cohort, a separate validation cohort of some 130 different subjects was used. Typing coverage differed by locus: A, B, C, DRB1 and DQB1 were typed in roughly 620-630 donors, DQA1 in about 510, DPA1 in over 600, and DPB1 in roughly 450. Of the 300 to 450 genotyped donors, more than 75% were placed in the genetic ancestry cluster associated with self-reported Caucasian donors. An earlier analysis of 587 of the donors used high-throughput TCR beta sequencing to judge whether each TCR beta V gene segment behaved as functional or pseudogenic. On average, approximately 250,000 unique TCR beta nucleotide sequences were sequenced per donor among about 400 genotyped donors of the cohort, with approximately 18% of those sequences being non-productive. Every repertoire in the discovery cohort had been generated on one and the same sequencing platform. To predict cytomegalovirus infection status, the study combined high-throughput TCR immunosequencing, statistical association of individual TCRs with disease status, and machine learning. An early release that covered several hundred HLA-typed donors contained approximately 300 gigabases of sequencing data and tens of millions of unique TCR sequences. Donor age, sex, ethnicity and CMV serostatus were collected together with the repertoire data. In the later analysis, no new phenotypic data were used to find candidate immune exposures; instead, reliance was placed on TCR beta sequences and their occurrence across donors. The study profiled the T cell repertoires of more than 500 subjects by immunosequencing and related them to cytomegalovirus serostatus. A later analysis re-examined previously published TCR beta repertoires from hundreds of donors and added high-resolution HLA genotyping to investigate patterns of TCR occurrence. A later genetic analysis used genome-wide SNP genotypes for about three fifths of the 666 donors, treating that subset as a discovery cohort. HLA typing covered class I and class II loci at four-digit resolution. A few DR-DQ haplotypes were handled as single units for association and clustering because linkage in the cohort was strong.

Concerning this clone itself: Its recognized antigen is unknown. No much larger clonotype is one base removed from it; base qualities were not supplied.

In total, about 650 healthy bone marrow donors made up the cohort. All cohort members were sampled while nominally healthy, although unrecorded immune exposures were likely present. The donor tested CMV seronegative and was one of the 352 seronegative cohort members. Every donor gave a peripheral blood sample, and the peripheral blood mononuclear cells from that sample were used for TCR beta sequencing. The Qiagen DNeasy Blood Extraction Kit was used to extract genomic DNA from the blood cell samples. The method behind the library was the immunoSEQ multiplex PCR assay. For the multiplex PCR, a mixture combining 60 forward primers for TCR Vbeta segments and 13 reverse primers for TCR Jbeta segments was used. The CDR3 region of rearranged TCR beta genes was amplified from genomic DNA by a multiplex PCR assay. On the Illumina HiSeq System, the amplified TCR beta libraries were sequenced as 87-base-pair reads. As for the original processing: Across the 700 or so repertoires, a later analysis counted 80 million or so unique TCR beta chains, roughly 11 million of which were shared by at least two donors. Raw reads were error-corrected and collapsed into unique sequences by a nearest-neighbor algorithm in which closely related sequences were merged to remove PCR and sequencing errors. Alignment of CDR3 sequences to IMGT reference sequences was used to assign V, D and J gene segments. For a sequence to be retained, a match of at least six nucleotides to both a V gene segment and a J gene segment was required. Rearrangements were classified as productive when the CDR3 lacked stop codons and remained in frame with V and J, and all other rearrangements were classified as non-productive. Following IMGT convention, CDR3 was defined as the stretch from the second conserved V-encoded cysteine to the conserved J-encoded phenylalanine. The earlier analysis of approximately 500 of the donors excluded sequences that lacked an unambiguous match to a single V gene segment. An earlier analysis of 500 to 700 of the donors classified V segments as functional when productive rearrangements were above 56.7% and as segregating when the standard deviation between donors was above 5%. To diagnose cytomegalovirus status from the catalog of TCR beta chain sequences, a statistical classification framework was built. V and J gene assignment, in a later analysis, came from comparing TCR nucleotide sequences with IMGT/GENE-DB human TR gene sequences. In a later analysis, CDR3 sequences and most-parsimonious VDJ recombination scenarios were assigned using the TCRdist pipeline. In a later analysis, every TCR beta chain was defined by the combination of its CDR3 amino acid sequence and its V-gene family, and reads without a unique V-gene family were dropped. A later analysis removed nearly 600 highly shared, low-generation-probability nucleotide sequences to deal with suspected cross-contamination and a sequencing artifact. A later analysis calculated a clonal expansion index for each public chain from normalized within-repertoire ranks of inferred template counts. In a later analysis, generation probabilities were computed using a VDJ recombination model fitted to out-of-frame rearrangements, and the results were checked against IGoR. Hypergeometric tests were used in a later analysis to score TCR-TCR, TCR-HLA and TCR-CMV co-occurrence, with a repertoire-size bias correction applied to the TCR pairs. To estimate false discovery rates, a later analysis permuted the HLA or CMV assignments 20 times. In a later analysis, co-occurring TCRs were grouped using DBSCAN, and TCRdist sequence similarity was added for clustering within HLA-allele-positive subsets. For co-occurrence clustering, repertoires with fewer than 30,000 or more than 120,000 public chains were excluded, along with five repertoires with anomalous nucleotide sharing. TCRdb provides this immuneACCESS table in a form limited to in-frame rearrangements. Some clones are lacking; in checked studies, under half of them reflect an unresolved V gene, and why the rest are absent is not known. V, J and clone size were drawn from that table, and D and trimming were deduced from the DNA. This sample lists some 120,000 clones; approximately 80% were detected once. 2% to 3% of the sample is in the top ten clones.

Overall results and qualifications from the work: According to a later analysis, TCR association rates differed among HLA loci, with DRB1 alleles showing the most associated TCRs and HLA-C alleles showing the fewest. In a later analysis, most CMV-associated TCR beta chains were found to appear HLA-restricted, with HLA associations seemingly driven largely by CMV exposure. Correlated functional status among segregating V segments might be attributable to linkage disequilibrium, but an unknown experimental factor could not be ruled out. An association between a missense DCLRE1C variant and V-gene and J-gene trimming of TCR beta chains was found in a later genetic analysis and replicated in an independent cohort. This cohort had only TCR beta chains sequenced, and the lack of alpha or paired-chain data limited which features could be detected. Sequencing depth was assumed to be roughly uniform across donors in the presence/absence analyses, though that assumption may not hold. In the study, some 180 TCR beta chains were listed as associated with cytomegalovirus. CMV serostatus was the only immune exposure information available for the cohort. A later analysis found that HLA-associated TCR beta chains were more clonally expanded and had lower generation probabilities than equally common non-associated chains. Because HLA typing was unavailable for some donors at each locus, only the typed subset was used in association tests. Three of the identified cytomegalovirus-associated TCR beta chains were confirmed in vitro to be specific for cytomegalovirus antigens. When HLA alleles, especially DR and DQ, strongly co-occurred, attributing TCR associations to individual alleles was difficult. It was suggested by the authors that the approach could potentially be generalized to other disease states and immunological phenotypes. The earlier analysis of some 540 of the donors excluded some 16 rarely observed V segments, including chromosome 9 orphons, because counts were too low. Specific HLA alleles were associated with 16,951 TCR beta sequences at a false discovery rate of 0.05 in a later analysis. The classifier was reported to diagnose cytomegalovirus status with high specificity and sensitivity in both the original cohort and the validation cohort. In a later genetic analysis, fewer N-insertions in productive TCRs were reported among donors in an Asian-associated ancestry cluster than the roughly 700-donor mean. Some IMGT-functional V segments, including TRBV6-2 and TRBV6-3, could not be told apart with the 87-base-pair reads, so those segments were excluded. An earlier analysis of some 560 of the donors showed that most TCR beta V segments appeared in productive rearrangements either about 87% or about 30% of the time, which broadly matched IMGT annotations. A cluster of highly shared sequence variants was judged likely to represent a technical artifact of the sequencing pipeline. A further reported finding was that TCR beta sequences accurately predicted the HLA-A and HLA-B alleles for most subjects in the first cohort. Several of the top co-occurrence clusters appeared to be linked to parvovirus B19, influenza, CMV and Epstein-Barr virus, according to a later analysis. Most TCR sequences were observed very rarely across donors, whereas some public TCRs were present in many individuals.

V ends up 3 bases short and J 2 bases short, with an unmatched junction base count of 5. Looking up the germline V gene (reference sequence) yields CDR1 GTSNPN and CDR2 SVGIG. The CDR3 spans 14 residues, from the cysteine through the phenylalanine. Only the CDR3 DNA stays, 42 bases, in frame from base 1. The sequence links TRBV30 to TRBJ1-2; TRBD1 matches 8 bases in the middle. The TCR comes from a man aged 30-40 years in good health and CMV-seronegative. Source material: PBMCs. CDR3 loop: CAWSGQGINYGYTF. The nucleotide sequence is TGTGCCTGGAGCGGACAGGGAATCAACTATGGCTACACCTTC.